The present T cell receptor beta chain was sequenced within a study of CD8 T cells in ankylosing spondylitis. Study-wide points: In ankylosing spondylitis patients, matched synovial fluid reportedly showed significant enrichment of disease-linked clones. Fewer than ten highly homologous variants made up a TCR beta motif that seemed to typify ankylosing spondylitis blood.

TCRdb passed the 5' RACE reads through MiXCR, listing each CDR3 protein once. The sample has some 140,000 distinct CDR3 sequences; roughly 15% are singletons. Comments on this clonotype: The antigen remains undetermined.

Trimming left V 0 bases short and J 6 bases short, with 14 bases between. This CDR3 region has 15 residues. Germline CDR1 reads LNHNV; CDR2 reads YYDKDF (reference sequence). This TCR was sampled from a male donor with ankylosing spondylitis. Sequencing was performed on blood, either unsorted or a sorted T cell fraction (not recorded which). The rearrangement links TRBV15 to TRBJ1-1; a weak D match, TRBD1 (5 bases). The CDR3 protein is CATSRDRWGEAEAFF. The CDR3 nucleotides read TGTGCCACCAGCAGAGATCGATGGGGGGAAGCTGAAGCTTTCTTT.